This entry lists 24 T cell receptor beta chains sequenced from one sample in a study of T cells after posttransplantation cyclophosphamide. Controls had myeloablative marrow grafts with methotrexate and calcineurin inhibitor, sampled at 1 year. Assay used: immunoSEQ multiplex PCR; TCRdb lists only in-frame clones, some missing. The sample holds over 20,000 clones; 80% to 90% are singletons and the top ten take roughly 2.1%. The sample was PBMCs, taken about 400 days after allogeneic stem cell transplant with calcineurin inhibitor and methotrexate. These receptors came from a female patient in her 30s who received an allogeneic stem cell transplant from an unrelated donor, was CMV-positive, and had acute and chronic GVHD. Some T cells may be the graft donor's.

The chain carries TRBV1 and TRBJ2-7; the table's D call, TRBD2, has no DNA check behind it. TRBV1 is a pseudogene segment. The CDR3 runs 18 residues. The CDR3 region is CTSSQDQAGSGLTYEQYF. DNA of the CDR3: TGCACCAGCAGCCAAGATCAGGCGGGGTCCGGACTAACCTACGAGCAGTACTTC.

The genes are TRBV9 and TRBJ2-2, with a possible D match to TRBD2 (6 bases). The CDR3 spans 15 residues. Germline-derived CDR1 and CDR2 are SGDLS and YYNGEE. V gave up 6 bases and J gave up 5 bases, with 17 bases separating them. The CDR3 loop is CASTAGPGATGELFF. The CDR3 coding sequence is TGTGCCAGCACCGCAGGTCCGGGAGCGACCGGGGAGCTGTTTTTT.

The V call is TRBV9, the J call TRBJ2-5, with D possibly matching TRBD2 (5 bases). With 2 bases removed from V and 4 bases from J, the gap between germline ends came to 9 bases. Germline CDR1 reads SGDLS; CDR2 reads YYNGEE. CDR3 length equals 13 residues. The CDR3 is CASSVGDGETQYF. Here the CDR3 DNA reads TGTGCCAGCAGCGTCGGGGATGGAGAGACCCAGTACTTC.

The V call is TRBV7-6, the J call TRBJ1-1; tentative D call: TRBD1 (5 bases). This CDR3 spans 14 amino acids. Trimming left V 5 bases short and J 3 bases short, with 13 bases between. Germline CDR1 and CDR2: SGHVS and FNYEAQ. In DNA, the CDR3 is TGTGCCAGCAGCACAAGGCGGGGGGACACTGAAGCTTTCTTT. Residues: CASSTRRGDTEAFF.

The chain is built from TRBV7-9 and TRBJ2-7, with D possibly being TRBD2 (5 bases). Trimming removed 6 bases from V and 4 bases from J, with 25 bases in between. The germline gives CDR1 SEHNR, CDR2 FQNEAQ (reference sequence). This CDR3 contains 17 residues. The chain's CDR3 is CASSYPLSGQAGYEQYF. The CDR3 DNA sequence: TGTGCCAGCAGTTACCCCCTAAGTGGCCAGGCGGGTTACGAGCAGTACTTC. Combining the CDR3 with reference TRBV7-9 and TRBJ2-7 gives the whole variable domain DTGVSQNPRHKITKRGQNVTFRCDPISEHNRLYWYRQTLGQGPEFLTYFQNEAQLEKSRLLSDRFSAERPKGSFSTLEIQRTEQGDSAMYLCASSYPLSGQAGYEQYFGPGTRLTVT.

This clone was seen a single time. The gene calls are TRBV7-8 and TRBJ2-1; D gene uncertain. Germline V gene sequence: CDR1 SGHVS, CDR2 FQNEAQ. Trimming shortened V by 0 bases and J by 5 bases, and 23 bases separated the two germline ends. The CDR3 contains 19 residues. The CDR3 DNA follows: TGTGCCAGCAGCTTAGCCGCATTCCGACCGTCCCCTAGGAACAATGAGCAGTTCTTC. Its protein is CASSLAAFRPSPRNNEQFF.

The gene calls are TRBV5-6 and TRBJ1-4; D is perhaps TRBD1 (6 bases). The CDR3 loop spans 13 amino acids. The germline gives CDR1 SGHDT, CDR2 YYEEEE. V lost 0 bases, J lost 9 bases, and 9 bases lay in between. CDR3 bases: TGTGCCAGCAGCTTGGATACAGGGAAAAAACTGTTTTTT. Translated, it gives CASSLDTGKKLFF.

The rearrangement joins TRBV5-6 to TRBJ1-2; no clear D. With 1 base removed from V and 1 base from J, the gap between germline ends came to 11 bases. CDR1 and CDR2 from the germline V gene are SGHDT and YYEEEE. The CDR3 consists of 15 residues. The CDR3 sequence: CASSLIWRINYGYTF. For the CDR3, the DNA is TGTGCCAGCAGCTTGATTTGGCGGATTAACTATGGCTACACCTTC.

V usage is TRBV19 and J usage is TRBJ2-3, with D possibly matching TRBD1 (6 bases). Germline CDR1 LNHDA, CDR2 SQIVND (reference sequence). V lost 1 base to trimming and J lost 4 bases, with 9 bases between them. This CDR3 has 14 amino acids. The CDR3 nucleotides are TGTGCCAGTAGTATAGGACAGGCAGCAGATACGCAGTATTTT. Translation: CASSIGQAADTQYF.

The genes are TRBV30 and TRBJ1-2; D possibly corresponds to TRBD1 (5 bases). Germline CDR1 and CDR2: GTSNPN and SVGIG (reference sequence). The CDR3 is 11 residues long. The V gene lost 2 bases and the J gene lost 12 bases, with 13 bases spanning the gap. CDR3 DNA sequence: TGTGCCTGGAGTAAGGGGTGGGTGGACACCTTC. Protein sequence: CAWSKGWVDTF.

This sequence joins TRBV7-9 and TRBJ2-3, with 7 bases lining up with TRBD2. V was clipped by 5 bases and J by 2 bases; unmatched bases: 4. The CDR3 contains 14 residues. Germline values: CDR1 SEHNR, CDR2 FQNEAQ (reference sequence). CDR3 region: CASSLAGATDTQYF. In nucleotides, the CDR3 is TGTGCCAGCAGCCTTGCGGGAGCCACAGATACGCAGTATTTT.

V gene TRBV4-1 combines with J gene TRBJ2-1; a possible D gene is TRBD2 (5 bases). The CDR3 is 13 residues long. V lost 4 bases to trimming and J lost 5 bases, with 9 bases between them. The germline CDR1 and CDR2 sequences are MGHRA and YSYEKL. The CDR3 DNA follows: TGCGCCAGCAGCCCGCTCGGGAACAATGAGCAGTTCTTC. Translating gives CASSPLGNNEQFF.

The V and J genes are TRBV19 and TRBJ2-1, with a weak D call TRBD2 (6 bases). This CDR3 comprises 13 residues. V was pared by 6 bases and J by 0 bases, with 6 bases between. The germline CDR1 and CDR2 sequences are LNHDA and SQIVND (reference sequence). The CDR3 spells CASSGSSYNEQFF. Here the CDR3 DNA reads TGTGCCAGTAGCGGGAGCTCCTACAATGAGCAGTTCTTC.

The gene calls are TRBV29-1 and TRBJ1-2; TRBD1 might be the D (6 bases). The CDR3 runs 13 residues. Germline lookup yields CDR1 SQVTM and CDR2 ANQGSEA. With 4 bases removed from V and 3 bases from J, the gap between germline ends came to 12 bases. For the CDR3, the DNA is TGCAGCGTTGTTGGGGGGGCCCACTATGGCTACACCTTC. Its protein product is CSVVGGAHYGYTF.

This rearrangement joins TRBV5-4 to TRBJ1-3; D possibly corresponds to TRBD1 (6 bases). V lost 2 bases, J lost 3 bases, and 12 bases lay in between. This CDR3 region has 15 residues. Germline V gene lookup returns CDR1 SGHNT and CDR2 YYREEE (reference sequence). The CDR3 sequence: CASSFGGRGGNTIYF. The CDR3 DNA reads TGTGCCAGCAGCTTCGGGGGGCGAGGTGGAAACACCATATATTTT.

This sequence joins TRBV7-9 and TRBJ1-1; the D is unclear. The V gene lost 2 bases and the J gene lost 5 bases, with 18 bases spanning the gap. The CDR3 loop spans 16 amino acids. Germline CDR1 SEHNR, CDR2 FQNEAQ (reference sequence). The CDR3 region is CASSLSEGGGMTEAFF. The DNA of the CDR3 is TGTGCCAGCAGCTTAAGCGAGGGTGGAGGAATGACTGAAGCTTTCTTT. Drawing the rest from reference TRBV7-9 and TRBJ1-1, the complete variable domain is DTGVSQNPRHKITKRGQNVTFRCDPISEHNRLYWYRQTLGQGPEFLTYFQNEAQLEKSRLLSDRFSAERPKGSFSTLEIQRTEQGDSAMYLCASSLSEGGGMTEAFFGQGTRLTVV.

This chain connects TRBV7-9 to TRBJ2-6, with 7 nucleotides matching TRBD2. V lost 5 bases and J lost 4; bases outside the gene matches: 14. Germline V CDR1 and CDR2: SEHNR, FQNEAQ (reference sequence). The CDR3 runs to 18 residues. The CDR3 sequence: CASSGRGTRWIGANVLTF. CDR3 bases: TGTGCCAGCAGCGGGCGGGGGACCAGATGGATCGGGGCCAACGTCCTGACTTTC.

V usage is TRBV5-6 and J usage is TRBJ2-5; 9 bases align to TRBD2. The ends lost 0 bases at V and 3 bases at J; junction bases unmatched: 6. Per germline, CDR1 SGHDT and CDR2 YYEEEE. The CDR3 loop spans 16 amino acids. Written as DNA, the CDR3 is TGTGCCAGCAGCTTGGGTGGCGGGGGGGCCGAAGAGACCCAGTACTTC. It yields the protein CASSLGGGGAEETQYF.

The rearrangement joins TRBV30 to TRBJ2-1; D uncertain. The ends were cut back, 4 bases at V and 6 bases at J, with 13 bases in the middle. CDR1 and CDR2 from the germline V gene are GTSNPN and SVGIG (reference sequence). This CDR3 has 13 residues. CDR3 sequence: CAWNYPSGNEQFF. The CDR3 DNA sequence: TGTGCCTGGAATTACCCCTCGGGCAATGAGCAGTTCTTC. The full variable domain, completed using reference TRBV30 and TRBJ2-1, is SQTIHQWPATLVQPVGSPLSLECTVEGTSNPNLYWYRQAAGRGLQLLFYSVGIGQISSEVPQNLSASRPQDRQFILSSKKLLLSDSGFYLCAWNYPSGNEQFFGPGTRLTVL.

This clone is a singleton in its sample. The V gene is TRBV6-6, the J gene TRBJ2-7, with 9 bases that match TRBD1. The CDR3 is 14 amino acids. The V segment lost 7 bases and the J segment 5 bases; nucleotides outside the gene matches: 9. CDR1 is MNHNY and CDR2 is SVGAGI in the germline V gene (reference sequence). The CDR3 protein is CASTVTGGGHEQYF. CDR3 nucleotides: TGTGCCAGCACCGTGACAGGGGGAGGTCACGAGCAGTACTTC.

The rearrangement joins TRBV9 to TRBJ2-3; unclear D gene. The CDR3 has 13 amino acids. From germline, CDR1 is SGDLS and CDR2 YYNGEE. Deletions cut 3 bases from V and 1 base from J, with 6 bases between. CDR3 sequence: CASSALGTDTQYF. DNA for the CDR3: TGTGCCAGCAGCGCTCTAGGCACAGATACGCAGTATTTT.

The chain combines TRBV28 with TRBJ2-7, with D perhaps TRBD1 (6 bases). This CDR3 has 14 residues. Germline V CDR1 and CDR2: MDHEN, SYDVKM. V was trimmed by 5 bases and J by 6 bases, leaving 17 bases between them. The CDR3 region is CASSQDRWSSEQYF. CDR3 DNA sequence: TGTGCCAGCAGTCAGGACAGATGGTCGAGCGAGCAGTACTTC.

CDR3 coding DNA: TGTGCCAGCTTTAGCGGGGGGGACAATGAGCAGTTCTTC. It is translated as CASFSGGDNEQFF. V usage is TRBV7-8 and J usage is TRBJ2-1; TRBD2 matches 11 bases. V was pared by 8 bases and J by 5 bases, with 2 bases of the junction left unmatched. CDR3 length: 13 amino acids. Germline V lookup: CDR1 SGHVS, CDR2 FQNEAQ.

The gene calls are TRBV28 and TRBJ1-1; possible D gene TRBD1, 6 bases. Germline V lookup: CDR1 MDHEN, CDR2 SYDVKM. The CDR3 spans 14 residues. The V gene lost 5 bases and the J gene lost 0 bases, with 10 bases spanning the gap. The CDR3, as DNA: TGTGCCAGCAGTCTCGGGACACTGAACACTGAAGCTTTCTTT. It translates to CASSLGTLNTEAFF.